This TCR beta chain originates from a study of monozygotic twins with inflammatory bowel disease. TCRdb re-called the 5' RACE reads and catalogs CDR3 proteins one per entry, DNA excluded. In all, the sample yields around 97,000 distinct CDR3 sequences. In regard to this clonotype: The target antigen is unknown.

Blood was collected, approximately 2.5 ml per donor. Study-level results: Twins classed as concordant or discordant showed no difference in repertoire similarity, possibly from limited power.

In germline, CDR1 is SGHKS, CDR2 YYEKEE (reference sequence). This CDR3 comprises 12 residues. The sequence was obtained from a human donor with ulcerative colitis or Crohn's disease, or a healthy co-twin of an affected twin (not recorded which). The sequencing sample was made of blood. V usage is TRBV5-5 and J usage is TRBJ2-5. Here the CDR3 reads CASSPLQETQYF.